This entry lists 10 T cell receptor beta chains sequenced from one sample in a study of Ad26.COV2.S vaccination and SARS-CoV-2 variants. Specified treatment: about 20 received Ad26.COV2.S at low or high dose, single or two shots; roughly 5 received placebo; per-sample allocation not given. All samples were drawn on day 63, counting from the first vaccine or placebo injection. The table came from immunoSEQ multiplex PCR; TCRdb's copy has only in-frame clones and leaves some out. The sample has more than 300,000 clones, around 85% seen once; the top ten hold 2.1%. Sequencing was performed on peripheral blood, taken in a trial of Ad26.COV2.S vaccine versus placebo. The receptors here all came from a person aged 18-65 years who received the Ad26.COV2.S COVID-19 vaccine or a placebo.

V gene TRBV5-1 combines with J gene TRBJ1-2; 8 bases align to TRBD1. J lost 8 bases, V lost 4 bases, and 7 bases had no gene match. The CDR3 extends over 13 amino acids. Germline V CDR1 and CDR2: SGHRS, YFSETQ. The CDR3 loop reads CASSTTGEGGYTF. The CDR3 nucleotides are TGCGCCAGCAGCACGACAGGGGAGGGAGGCTACACCTTC.

The rearrangement links TRBV14 to TRBJ2-7; TRBD1 matches 10 bases. This CDR3 comprises 15 residues. V lost 1 base to trimming and J lost 3 bases; unmatched junction nucleotides: 3. The germline V gene encodes CDR1 SGHDN and CDR2 FVKESK. The CDR3 nucleotides read TGTGCCAGCAGCCAAGGGACAGGGGGTTACTACGAGCAGTACTTC. Translated: CASSQGTGGYYEQYF.

V usage is TRBV15 and J usage is TRBJ1-1, with D hard to call. There are 14 residues in the CDR3. Deletions cut 1 base from V and 9 bases from J, with 15 bases between. Germline V gives CDR1 LNHNV, CDR2 YYDKDF (reference sequence). In nucleotides, the CDR3 is TGTGCCACCAGCAGAGTGTTGGGGTTTGGCCAAGCTTTCTTT. It yields the protein CATSRVLGFGQAFF.

The V and J genes are TRBV7-2 and TRBJ2-5, with 10 bases identical to TRBD2. The CDR3 covers 16 residues. Looked up from germline, CDR1 is SGHTA and CDR2 is FQGNSA. Trimming removed 1 base from V and 6 bases from J; junction bases left unmatched: 8. DNA of the CDR3: TGTGCCAGCAGCTTAGGCGGGACTAGCGTCGGCCAGACCCAGTACTTC. This codes for CASSLGGTSVGQTQYF.

The chain uses TRBV27 and TRBJ1-2, with D possibly TRBD1 on 6 matching bases. Germline CDR1 reads MNHEY; CDR2 reads SMNVEV (reference sequence). This CDR3 is built from 16 residues. Trimming left V 5 bases short and J 8 bases short, with 24 bases between. CDR3: CASSPAVPMGARGYTF. CDR3 DNA: TGTGCCAGCAGTCCAGCCGTCCCCATGGGGGCGCGGGGCTACACCTTC.

This chain joins TRBV12-3 or TRBV12-4 and TRBJ1-2; D is unresolved. There are 12 residues in the CDR3. Trimming shortened V by 5 bases and J by 3 bases, and 7 bases separated the two germline ends. The CDR3 reads CASSNTYYGYTF. The CDR3 DNA sequence: TGTGCCAGCAGTAATACTTACTATGGCTACACCTTC.

The gene calls are TRBV7-8 and TRBJ2-2, with TRBD1 matching 9 bases. The trim removed 5 bases at V and 4 bases at J, leaving 8 bases unmatched. The germline gives CDR1 SGHVS, CDR2 FQNEAQ. The CDR3 has 16 residues. The CDR3 sequence: CASSGRTGASTGELFF. CDR3 DNA sequence: TGTGCCAGCAGCGGCAGGACAGGGGCGAGCACCGGGGAGCTGTTTTTT.

The CDR3 DNA reads as TGCGCCAGCAGCCTGACACAGGACTCTGGAAACACCATATATTTT. Its protein is CASSLTQDSGNTIYF. The chain links TRBV4-1 to TRBJ1-3, with D perhaps matching TRBD1 (5 bases). Trimming stripped 4 bases from V and 0 bases from J, with 10 bases between. The CDR3 totals 15 residues. CDR1 is MGHRA, CDR2 YSYEKL, per germline.

The J gene is TRBJ1-1, the V gene TRBV7-6; D is ambiguous. V was pared by 4 bases and J by 7 bases, with 7 bases between. The CDR3 runs 11 residues. Per germline, CDR1 SGHVS and CDR2 FNYEAQ. CDR3 amino acids: CASSSGFEAFF. The DNA for the CDR3 is TGTGCCAGCAGCTCAGGTTTTGAAGCTTTCTTT.

This chain links TRBV7-9 with TRBJ2-1, with D possibly called TRBD1 or TRBD2 (5 bases each). This CDR3 is 13 amino acids long. V lost 7 bases, J lost 12 bases, and 19 bases lay in between. CDR1 and CDR2 from the germline V gene are SEHNR and FQNEAQ (reference sequence). CDR3 protein: CASIKNRGEGQFF. In DNA, the CDR3 is TGTGCCAGCATCAAGAATAGGGGTGAGGGGCAGTTCTTC.